This TCR beta chain is drawn from a study of blood T cell repertoires in COVID-19 (dated by TCRdb to about 2020). About the study as a whole: Samples from collaborators originated in the United States, Italy and Spain and spanned both the acute and convalescent phases of COVID-19. The prospective study material was composed of cDNA or gDNA derived from T cells, B-cell-depleted T cells, or PBMCs. The samples were drawn from two sources: the first 160 participants of the ongoing ImmuneRACE study, and over 1,000 subjects contributed by 6 global collaborators. The sample metadata nearly always contained a de-identified subject ID, COVID-19 status, age in years and sex. Where HLA class I and class II types were available, the types were taken from metadata supplied by the sample provider, not from assay-based typing. The repertoires were released in a freely available public database meant as a resource for research on the immune response to SARS-CoV-2. The dataset comprised deeply sampled blood TCRbeta repertoires from subjects exposed to, actively infected with, or recovered from COVID-19.

Each collaborating institution followed its own protocols to collect whole blood in K2EDTA tubes. For TCRbeta analysis, collaborators shipped samples as frozen whole blood, isolated PBMCs, or DNA extracted from either of those sample types. Overall study outcomes, separate from this receptor: The quantity of clinical and demographic metadata differed by source and by participant and was supplied without curation.

TCRbeta CDR3 regions were amplified from genomic DNA using the immunoSEQ Assay, a bias-controlled multiplex PCR. The source study handled its data this way. Nucleated cell counts per sample were estimated from amplification of reference gene primers within the assay. Sequence reads were collapsed and filtered to measure the absolute abundance of every unique TCRbeta CDR3 rearrangement. For each sample, productive Simpson clonality was calculated by taking the square root of Simpson's diversity index across productive rearrangements. TCRdb re-hosts the immuneACCESS table, in-frame sequences only. Its copies lack some clones; in the studies checked, an unresolved V gene accounts for under half of them, and the cause for the rest is not known. That table supplies the V and J calls and clone size; D and trimming were determined from the DNA. The sample table shows about 190,000 clones, and roughly 80% are seen once. The biggest ten clones account for over 10% of the sample.

Reading from cysteine to phenylalanine, the CDR3 counts 16 amino acids. Left in the record is the CDR3 DNA by itself, 48 bases read in frame from the first base. Reading the germline V gene (reference sequence) gives CDR1 MNHEY and CDR2 SMNVEV. Cut back by 5 bases and 4 bases, the V and J ends lie 15 bases apart. Remarks on this clone: Its antigen remains undetermined. The sample holds no much larger clone one base away, and base qualities are not on file.

What was sequenced was peripheral blood. The chain is made from TRBV27 and TRBJ1-6; matching of 6 bases hints at TRBD1 as the D gene. This sequence was found in a woman aged 45-65 years with acute or convalescent COVID-19. Here is the DNA: TGTGCCAGCAGTCTCTGGACAGCCGGATATAATTCACCCCTCCACTTT. It is translated as CASSLWTAGYNSPLHF.